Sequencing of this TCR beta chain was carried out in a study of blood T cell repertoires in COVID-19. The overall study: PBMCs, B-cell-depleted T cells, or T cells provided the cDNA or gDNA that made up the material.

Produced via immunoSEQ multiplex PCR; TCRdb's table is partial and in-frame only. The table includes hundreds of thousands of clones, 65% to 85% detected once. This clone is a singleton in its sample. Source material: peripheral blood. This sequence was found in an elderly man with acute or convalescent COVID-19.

The CDR3 bases are TGTGCCAGCAGTTCGGCGGGGGGGCCAAGTGAGCAGTTCTTC. Translated: CASSSAGGPSEQFF. The genes are TRBV28 and TRBJ2-1, with 9 bases identical to TRBD2. This CDR3 spans 14 amino acids. Germline CDR1 and CDR2: MDHEN and SYDVKM. Trimming at V came to 4 bases and at J to 9 bases, leaving 7 bases not matched to a gene.